This is a list of T cell receptor beta chains from one sample in a study of blood T cell repertoires in COVID-19. Some clones are missing from TCRdb's copy, which holds only in-frame ones; the method was immunoSEQ multiplex PCR. This table has 50,000 to 65,000 clones, about 87% appearing once. Sequenced: peripheral blood. The receptors were gathered from a man between 65 and 85 years old with acute or convalescent COVID-19. Each CDR3 is given with its conserved first and last residue. The order of the fields is J gene, V gene, clone size, D gene, CDR3 DNA, CDR3 protein. D genes are given only for firm matches. A clone size is listed for some rows: how often the clone was seen (once, few, many), or a class if it is expanded.

TRBJ2-1 | TRBV27 | NA | NA | TGTGCCAGCAGTTTATCGTCCCAGCGGCCCTACAATGAGCAGTTCTTC | CASSLSSQRPYNEQFF
TRBJ2-6 | TRBV7-9 | NA | NA | TGTGCCAGCAGCTTAAGACAGGGAGGAGGGCTACCTGGGGCCAACGTCCTGACTTTC | CASSLRQGGGLPGANVLTF
TRBJ2-7 | TRBV10-3 | NA | NA | TGTGCCATCCAGGAGACAGTCTCCTACGAGCAGTACTTC | CAIQETVSYEQYF
TRBJ1-4 | TRBV6-2/TRBV6-3 | NA | NA | TGTGCCAGCAGTTACGACCCGGAGGGGCCCAGTGTCGCTAATGAAAAACTGTTTTTT | CASSYDPEGPSVANEKLFF
TRBJ2-7 | TRBV7-9 | NA | TRBD1 | TGTGCCAGCAGCTTGGGACAGCTGGACTACGAGCAGTACTTC | CASSLGQLDYEQYF
TRBJ1-4 | TRBV7-2 | NA | NA | TGTGCCAGCAGCTTCACAGCAACTAATGAAAAACTGTTTTTT | CASSFTATNEKLFF
TRBJ2-1 | TRBV7-9 | NA | NA | TGTGCCAGCAGCTTAGCGGGGCGCCACAATGAGCAGTTCTTC | CASSLAGRHNEQFF
TRBJ1-2 | TRBV28 | NA | NA | TGTGCCAGCAGTTCAGGGGACTATGGCTACACCTTC | CASSSGDYGYTF
TRBJ1-1 | TRBV10-3 | few | TRBD1 | TGTGCCATCAGGACATCAGGGGGTAGGAACACTGAAGCTTTCTTT | CAIRTSGGRNTEAFF
TRBJ2-7 | TRBV10-1 | NA | TRBD2 | TGCGCCAGCAGTGTCGGGAGGTTCTACGAGCAGTACTTC | CASSVGRFYEQYF
TRBJ2-2 | TRBV3-1/TRBV3-2 | NA | TRBD2 | TGTGCCAGCAGCCAAGATCGAGCGGGAGGGAGTCGGGGAGCTGTTTTT | CASSQDRAGGSRGAVF
TRBJ1-1 | TRBV7-9 | NA | NA | TGTGCCAGCAGCTTAGCCGGGGGAGCTTTCTTT | CASSLAGGAFF
TRBJ2-3 | TRBV3-1/TRBV3-2 | once | NA | TGTGCCAGCAGTCGGGTTAGCACAGATACGCAGTATTTT | CASSRVSTDTQYF
TRBJ1-1 | TRBV27 | few | TRBD1 | TGTGCCAGCAGTTTATCCCAAGGACAGGGGTGGGCTTTCTTT | CASSLSQGQGWAFF
TRBJ1-2 | TRBV18 | once | TRBD1 | TGTGCCAGCTCAAAGCAGGGGGCTGGCTACACCTTC | CASSKQGAGYTF
TRBJ1-1 | TRBV5-4 | NA | NA | TGTGCCAGCAGCTGGATGGACAGGAACACTGAAGCTTTCTTT | CASSWMDRNTEAFF
TRBJ2-7 | TRBV6-1 | NA | NA | TGTGCCAGCAGTGAGATGACCAGGGGCGGAACCTACGAGCAGTACTTC | CASSEMTRGGTYEQYF
TRBJ2-7 | TRBV2 | NA | NA | TGTGCCAGCAGGGCAGGGGCTACTAGCTCCTACGAGCAGTACTTC | CASRAGATSSYEQYF
TRBJ1-5 | TRBV18 | NA | NA | TGTGCCAGCTCACCAATTTCCATGGGCCTAAGCAATCAGCCCCAGCATTTT | CASSPISMGLSNQPQHF
TRBJ2-3 | TRBV29-1 | once | NA | TGCAGCGTTGAAGATGGGGGGTGGGCGCAGTATTTT | CSVEDGGWAQYF
TRBJ2-2 | TRBV2 | once | NA | TGTGCCAGCAGTGGGACAGACCTCAAAGGGGAGCTGTTTTTT | CASSGTDLKGELFF
TRBJ1-1 | TRBV5-1 | NA | NA | TGCGCCAGCAGCTTGGTCGACACTGAAGCTTTCTTT | CASSLVDTEAFF
TRBJ2-7 | TRBV11-3 | NA | TRBD2 | TGTGCCAGCAGCTTAGGAAGCGGGAACTCCTACGAGCAGTACTTC | CASSLGSGNSYEQYF
TRBJ2-1 | TRBV10-1 | NA | NA | TGCGCCAGCAGTGAGTGGGCTTCCAATGAGCAGTTCTTC | CASSEWASNEQFF
TRBJ2-2 | TRBV29-1 | NA | TRBD2 | TGCAGCGCCCGGGGGGTTAGCGGGGGCACCGGGGAGCTGTTTTTT | CSARGVSGGTGELFF
TRBJ2-2 | TRBV28 | NA | TRBD1 | TGTGCCAGCAGTTTGACAGGGGTTTTCACCGGGGAGCTGTTTTTT | CASSLTGVFTGELFF
TRBJ1-4 | TRBV28 | once | NA | TGTGCCAGCAGTCCGACAGGCTGGAATGAAAAACTGTTTTTT | CASSPTGWNEKLFF
TRBJ2-3 | TRBV19 | NA | TRBD2 | TGTGCCAGTAGTATAGCTGGCCTAGCGGGAGGGACTAGCACAGATACGCAGTATTTT | CASSIAGLAGGTSTDTQYF
TRBJ1-5 | TRBV29-1 | NA | NA | TGCAGCGTTGGAGAGCGGAGGAATCAGCCCCAGCATTTT | CSVGERRNQPQHF
TRBJ2-1 | TRBV11-2 | NA | NA | TGTGCCAGCAGCAACTCTAGGGGTGAGCAGTTCTTC | CASSNSRGEQFF
TRBJ2-3 | TRBV5-6 | NA | NA | TGTGCCAGCAGCCCGACAGGAAACACAGATACGCAGTATTTT | CASSPTGNTDTQYF
TRBJ2-1 | TRBV7-2 | once | NA | TGTGCCAGCAGCTTAGTTGGCGGGATTAGGGACAATGAGCAGTTCTTC | CASSLVGGIRDNEQFF
TRBJ2-3 | TRBV28 | few | NA | TGTGCCAGCAGTTTACCCCCCCTTTATACGCAGTATTTT | CASSLPPLYTQYF
TRBJ2-5 | TRBV5-1 | NA | NA | TGCGCCAGCAGTAACCTGTTAGGGGCCGAGGAGACCCAGTACTTC | CASSNLLGAEETQYF
TRBJ1-1 | TRBV3-1/TRBV3-2 | NA | TRBD1 | TGTGCCAGCAGCCCGACAGGGGGCCCAACTGAAGCTTTCTTT | CASSPTGGPTEAFF